One and the same sample provided the 30 T cell receptor beta chains below, sequenced in a study of radiotherapy plus CTLA-4 blockade in lung cancer. Method: immunoSEQ multiplex PCR; TCRdb's copy keeps in-frame clones and lacks some. This sample has over 100,000 clones, with roughly 80% found just once. Sequencing used peripheral blood, obtained from a patient treated with radiotherapy plus ipilimumab. The receptors shown here come from a human donor with non-small cell lung cancer that progressed on radiotherapy plus ipilimumab. Some clones in this sample may be carry-over from other donors' samples.

The genes are TRBV7-6 and TRBJ2-7; 14 bases line up with TRBD2. CDR1 is SGHVS and CDR2 is FNYEAQ in the germline V gene. The CDR3 is 18 residues long. Unmatched junction bases numbered 9, after V lost 5 bases and J lost 0 bases. The CDR3 DNA is TGTGCCAGCAGCCCCCTCGGGACTAGCGGGGGTAGCTCCTACGAGCAGTACTTC. Its translation: CASSPLGTSGGSSYEQYF.

The chain uses TRBV2 and TRBJ2-3, with a tentative D call TRBD1 (6 bases). Trimming stripped 4 bases from V and 5 bases from J, with 13 bases between. The CDR3 has 14 residues. CDR1 is SNHLY, CDR2 FYNNEI, per germline. The CDR3 sequence is CASSVMGAGDTQYF. The CDR3 nucleotides are TGTGCCAGCAGTGTAATGGGGGCAGGAGATACGCAGTATTTT.

This sequence joins TRBV5-1 and TRBJ2-3; maybe TRBD1 (5 bases). Trimming took 3 bases from V and 0 from J, leaving 14 bases between them. Germline V gene lookup returns CDR1 SGHRS and CDR2 YFSETQ. This CDR3 contains 16 residues. CDR3 DNA sequence: TGCGCCAGCAGCTACCAGACAGCGCCTAGCACAGATACGCAGTATTTT. Residues: CASSYQTAPSTDTQYF.

This chain uses TRBV19 with TRBJ2-1; 7 bases align to TRBD1. Germline trimming cut 4 bases from V and 6 bases from J; bases unmatched to any gene: 3. The germline V gene has CDR1 LNHDA and CDR2 SQIVND (reference sequence). This CDR3 is 13 amino acids long. In DNA form, the CDR3 reads TGTGCCAGTAGTAGACAGGGCCCCAATGAGCAGTTCTTC. Protein sequence: CASSRQGPNEQFF. The full variable domain, in which reference TRBV19 and TRBJ2-1 provide the parts outside the CDR3, is DGGITQSPKYLFRKEGQNVTLSCEQNLNHDAMYWYRQDPGQGLRLIYYSQIVNDFQKGDIAEGYSVSREKKESFPLTVTSAQKNPTAFYLCASSRQGPNEQFFGPGTRLTVL.

This clone was counted once. This chain links TRBV6-4 with TRBJ1-2, with D perhaps TRBD1 (6 bases). CDR1 MRHNA and CDR2 SNTAGT come from the germline V gene. This CDR3 is built from 13 residues. Between the trimmed V and J ends, which lost 5 bases and 2 bases, there was a span of 9 bases. In DNA, the CDR3 is TGTGCCAGCAGTCGCGGACAGAACTATGGCTACACCTTC. It is translated as CASSRGQNYGYTF.

Written as DNA, the CDR3 is TGCGCCAGCAAAGGGGGCGGTCAAGAGACCCAGTACTTC. Amino acid sequence: CASKGGGQETQYF. The gene calls are TRBV5-1 and TRBJ2-5; 7 nucleotides match TRBD1. Germline assignment: CDR1 SGHRS and CDR2 YFSETQ. Unmatched junction bases numbered 4, after V lost 6 bases and J lost 2 bases. This CDR3 has 13 residues.

This chain links TRBV5-1 with TRBJ2-7; D unresolved. The CDR3 spans 13 residues. Germline assignment: CDR1 SGHRS and CDR2 YFSETQ. V was cut by 2 bases and J by 6 bases, with 12 bases left in between. This CDR3 reads CASSFQDTLEQYF. The DNA of the CDR3 is TGCGCCAGCAGCTTCCAAGACACCCTCGAGCAGTACTTC.

This clone was recorded once. The chain links TRBV6-1 to TRBJ1-2, with 9 nucleotides matching TRBD1. The CDR3 has 14 residues. Unmatched junction bases numbered 7, after V lost 3 bases and J lost 8 bases. Germline assignment: CDR1 MNHNS and CDR2 SASEGT. CDR3 residues: CASSEGQGSYGYTF. DNA of the CDR3: TGTGCCAGCAGTGAGGGACAGGGTTCGTACGGCTACACCTTC.

The chain has TRBV6-1 and TRBJ1-2, with D unresolved. CDR1 and CDR2 from the germline V gene are MNHNS and SASEGT. The V end lost 5 bases, the J end lost 7 bases, and 17 bases lay between the germline ends. CDR3 length equals 14 residues. The CDR3 DNA reads TGTGCCAGCAGTAGACACAATCCTTCCTTTGGCTACACCTTC. Its translation: CASSRHNPSFGYTF.

The chain joins TRBV5-1 to TRBJ2-5; possibly TRBD1 for D (6 bases). V lost 5 bases and J 5 bases, leaving 13 bases between the germline ends. The germline V gene has CDR1 SGHRS and CDR2 YFSETQ. This CDR3 is 13 amino acids long. CDR3 in amino acids: CASRQGSGETQYF. In nucleotides, the CDR3 is TGCGCCAGCAGGCAGGGGTCGGGGGAGACCCAGTACTTC.

V gene TRBV29-1 combines with J gene TRBJ1-5; D is unresolved. Germline lookup yields CDR1 SQVTM and CDR2 ANQGSEA. This CDR3 is built from 12 residues. V was pared by 7 bases and J by 9 bases, with 16 bases between. CDR3 sequence reads: CSAGEVGWPQHF. In nucleotides, the CDR3 is TGCAGCGCGGGCGAGGTTGGTTGGCCCCAGCATTTT. The full variable domain, completed using reference TRBV29-1 and TRBJ1-5, is SAVISQKPSRDICQRGTSLTIQCQVDSQVTMMFWYRQQPGQSLTLIATANQGSEATYESGFVIDKFPISRPNLTFSTLTVSNMSPEDSSIYLCSAGEVGWPQHFGDGTRLSIL.

The V call is TRBV11-1, the J call TRBJ2-1, with no clear D. Trimming removed 4 bases from V and 9 bases from J, with 16 bases in between. CDR1 and CDR2 from the germline V gene are SGHAT and FQDESV (reference sequence). The CDR3 sequence is 14 residues long. The CDR3 coding sequence is TGTGCCAGCAGCTCCAGGCCGAGGTTGGGTGAGCAGTTCTTC. It translates to CASSSRPRLGEQFF.

The rearrangement joins TRBV19 to TRBJ1-5; weak D call: TRBD1 (5 bases). The CDR3 covers 13 residues. Trimming left V 10 bases short and J 0 bases short, with 10 bases between. CDR1 is LNHDA, CDR2 SQIVND, per germline (reference sequence). The CDR3 protein is CATGRDSNQPQHF. CDR3 nucleotides: TGTGCCACAGGCAGGGATAGCAATCAGCCCCAGCATTTT.

V is TRBV27 and J is TRBJ2-5, with 8 bases aligning to TRBD2. Germline V lookup: CDR1 MNHEY, CDR2 SMNVEV (reference sequence). The length of the CDR3 is 15 residues. After removal of 8 bases from V and 3 bases from J, the junction contained 11 bases not matched to a gene. In DNA form, the CDR3 reads TGTGCCAGCCAAAAAATTCAAGCGGGGGAAGAGACCCAGTACTTC. Translation: CASQKIQAGEETQYF.

The gene calls are TRBV14 and TRBJ2-5, with D possibly matching TRBD2 (6 bases). Trimming removed 4 bases from V and 5 bases from J, with 17 bases in between. The germline CDR1 and CDR2 sequences are SGHDN and FVKESK. This CDR3 has 15 amino acids. The CDR3 nucleotides are TGTGCCAGCAGCCTGGGGGGACGGCGGTGGGAGACCCAGTACTTC. Its translation is CASSLGGRRWETQYF.

The chain carries TRBV10-3 and TRBJ2-2; D uncertain. Trimming shortened V by 5 bases and J by 1 base, and 5 bases separated the two germline ends. Looked up from germline, CDR1 is ENHRY and CDR2 is SYGVKD. The CDR3 sequence is 13 residues long. As DNA, the CDR3 is TGTGCCATCAGTTCACAGAACACCGGGGAGCTGTTTTTT. It encodes CAISSQNTGELFF.

The V gene is TRBV11-2, the J gene TRBJ1-1, with 8 bases lining up with TRBD1. Unmatched junction bases numbered 1, after V lost 4 bases and J lost 0 bases. Germline CDR1 SGHAT, CDR2 FQNNGV. The CDR3 is 14 residues long. Here the CDR3 DNA reads TGTGCCAGCAGCTGGGACAGGTTGAACACTGAAGCTTTCTTT. It specifies CASSWDRLNTEAFF.

The V gene is TRBV10-3, the J gene TRBJ2-7; TRBD1 matches at 7 bases. The CDR3 runs 14 residues. Germline V CDR1 and CDR2: ENHRY, SYGVKD. V shed 7 bases, J shed 0 bases, and the junction held 6 bases outside the gene matches. CDR3 region: CAIKGTESSYEQYF. For the CDR3, the DNA is TGTGCCATCAAGGGGACAGAAAGCTCCTACGAGCAGTACTTC.

V usage is TRBV21-1 and J usage is TRBJ2-7; the table calls TRBD2, which could not be checked here. TRBV21-1 is an annotated pseudogene. This CDR3 spans 13 amino acids. The CDR3 sequence: CASSPITVYEQYF. The CDR3 DNA reads TGTGCCAGCAGCCCTATAACCGTCTACGAGCAGTACTTC.

Points on this clone: The junction and the germline gene differ at one end; a read error may be behind it. The chain uses TRBV7-9 and TRBJ2-2; TRBD2 agrees at 7 bases. CDR3 length equals 17 residues. Looked up from germline, CDR1 is SEHNR and CDR2 is FQNEAQ (reference sequence). The DNA for the CDR3 is TGTGCCAGCAGCCCTCCTCGGGCGGGGGTAAACATCGGGGAGCTGTTTTTT. Translated, it gives CASSPPRAGVNIGELFF.

The CDR3 reads CASSSAGLGQPQHF. The CDR3 nucleotides read TGTGCCAGCAGTTCCGCGGGTTTGGGTCAGCCCCAGCATTTT. This chain uses TRBV6-5 with TRBJ1-5; D ambiguous. Trimming left V 4 bases short and J 6 bases short, with 13 bases between. The CDR3 is made up of 14 amino acids. Germline V lookup: CDR1 MNHEY, CDR2 SVGAGI.

The chain couples TRBV27 to TRBJ1-5; D is uncertain. The V end lost 4 bases, the J end lost 6 bases, and 7 bases lay between the germline ends. CDR1 and CDR2 from the germline V gene are MNHEY and SMNVEV (reference sequence). The CDR3 has 12 amino acids. The chain's CDR3 is CASSSVGQPQHF. The CDR3, as DNA: TGTGCCAGCAGTTCCGTGGGTCAGCCCCAGCATTTT.

The V gene is TRBV29-1, the J gene TRBJ2-3; D is perhaps TRBD1 (5 bases). With 5 bases removed from V and 5 bases from J, the gap between germline ends came to 14 bases. Germline assignment: CDR1 SQVTM and CDR2 ANQGSEA. The CDR3 runs to 13 residues. This CDR3 is CSVWARALDTQYF. The CDR3 coding sequence is TGCAGCGTTTGGGCCAGGGCCCTAGATACGCAGTATTTT.

This chain connects TRBV5-8 to TRBJ2-1, with a tentative D call TRBD2 (5 bases). This CDR3 region has 16 residues. Per the germline V gene, CDR1 is SGHTS and CDR2 is YDEGEE. V gave up 0 bases and J gave up 2 bases, with 12 bases separating them. The chain's CDR3 is CASSLALPGTYNEQFF. As DNA, the CDR3 is TGTGCCAGCAGCTTGGCCCTCCCGGGGACCTACAATGAGCAGTTCTTC. Variable domain in full (rest from reference TRBV5-8 and TRBJ2-1): EAGVTQSPTHLIKTRGQQATLRCSPISGHTSVYWYQQALGLGLQFLLWYDEGEERNRGNFPPRFSGRQFPNYSSELNVNALELEDSALYLCASSLALPGTYNEQFFGPGTRLTVL.

The rearrangement joins TRBV4-2 to TRBJ2-7; D is perhaps TRBD2 (6 bases). The V and J ends lost 6 bases and 3 bases respectively, with 21 bases between them. Germline loops: CDR1 LGHNA, CDR2 YNFKEQ. This CDR3 spans 16 amino acids. CDR3 nucleotides: TGTGCCAGCAGTCCCGGTCCGGGACGGGGGAGCTACGAGCAGTACTTC. This sequence encodes CASSPGPGRGSYEQYF.

This chain links TRBV4-1 with TRBJ1-2; D unresolved. The CDR3 sequence is 16 residues long. Per germline, CDR1 MGHRA and CDR2 YSYEKL. V shed 4 bases and J shed 4 bases, with 19 bases lying between them. The CDR3 bases are TGCGCCAGCAGCCCCAATTTAGGGAGAGGTAGCTATGGCTACACCTTC. Protein sequence: CASSPNLGRGSYGYTF.

This chain uses TRBV18 with TRBJ1-2; tentatively, D is TRBD1 (5 bases). CDR3 length equals 16 residues. Trimming cost V 3 bases and J 3 bases, with 17 bases left between them. Germline CDR1 and CDR2: KGHSH and LQKENI. The CDR3 reads CASSPGSWGPDYGYTF. CDR3 nucleotides: TGTGCCAGCTCACCGGGCAGCTGGGGCCCGGACTATGGCTACACCTTC.

The chain has TRBV11-2 and TRBJ1-6; unclear D gene. The CDR3 loop spans 12 amino acids. V lost 3 bases, J lost 9 bases, and 6 bases lay in between. Germline V lookup: CDR1 SGHAT, CDR2 FQNNGV. DNA for the CDR3: TGTGCCAGCAGCTTCAATTTTTCACCCCTCCACTTT. It encodes CASSFNFSPLHF.

The V call is TRBV2, the J call TRBJ2-1; 7 nucleotides agree with TRBD2. The CDR3 has 13 amino acids. V was clipped by 4 bases and J by 5 bases; unmatched bases: 2. Germline lookup yields CDR1 SNHLY and CDR2 FYNNEI. CDR3 in DNA: TGTGCCAGCAGTGGAGGGACTAACAATGAGCAGTTCTTC. Translation: CASSGGTNNEQFF.

This clone was seen a few times. This chain links TRBV6-1 with TRBJ1-2; D is unresolved. Per germline, CDR1 MNHNS and CDR2 SASEGT. Trimming shortened V by 5 bases and J by 5 bases, and 18 bases separated the two germline ends. This CDR3 comprises 15 residues. The DNA for the CDR3 is TGTGCCAGCAGTTCGGGAGGTAGGGCTCCATATGGCTACACCTTC. Protein: CASSSGGRAPYGYTF.